This is a list of T cell receptor beta chains from one sample in a study of Ad26.COV2.S vaccination and SARS-CoV-2 variants. Repertoires were generated with immunoSEQ multiplex PCR, while TCRdb's copy carries only in-frame clones and drops some. The repertoire holds around 300,000 clones, with approximately 90% as singletons. This specimen was peripheral blood, taken in a trial of Ad26.COV2.S vaccine versus placebo. The origin of the receptors is a person between 18 and 59 years old who received the Ad26.COV2.S COVID-19 vaccine or a placebo. Each CDR3 is given with its conserved first and last residue. The D gene is left open where the match is weak. Clone size, where shown, is once, few, many, or a class for clones that have expanded.

abundance,j_gene,v_gene,d_gene,len,CDR3aa,CDR3nt
-,TRBJ1-6,TRBV9,-,14,CASSAHPENSPLHF,TGTGCCAGCAGTGCGCACCCGGAGAATTCACCCCTCCACTTT
-,TRBJ1-2,TRBV25-1,-,13,CASSEQGNYGYTF,TGTGCCAGCAGTGAACAGGGCAACTATGGCTACACCTTC
-,TRBJ1-2,TRBV5-5,-,12,CASSLDSYGYTF,TGTGCCAGCAGTTTAGACAGCTATGGCTACACCTTC
-,TRBJ2-3,TRBV2,TRBD2,16,CASRSGTSGRTDTQYF,TGTGCCAGCAGGTCCGGGACTAGCGGACGAACAGATACGCAGTATTTT
-,TRBJ1-6,TRBV4-3,TRBD1,14,CASSQRTGDSPLHF,TGCGCCAGCAGCCAAAGGACAGGGGATTCACCCCTCCACTTT
-,TRBJ2-3,TRBV3-1/TRBV3-2,-,14,CASSQDANSDTQYF,TGTGCCAGCAGCCAAGACGCGAATTCGGATACGCAGTATTTT
-,TRBJ2-1,TRBV7-6,-,11,CASSVVDEQFF,TGTGCCAGCAGCGTGGTGGATGAGCAGTTCTTC
-,TRBJ2-7,TRBV4-1,TRBD1,14,CASSRRQGGDEQYF,TGCGCCAGCAGCCGTAGACAGGGGGGCGACGAGCAGTACTTC
-,TRBJ2-3,TRBV5-1,TRBD2,16,CASSLVAGGLTDTQYF,TGCGCCAGCAGCTTGGTAGCGGGAGGACTCACAGATACGCAGTATTTT
-,TRBJ2-7,TRBV7-9,-,14,CASSSTGQTYEQYF,TGTGCCAGCAGCTCCACGGGCCAAACCTACGAGCAGTACTTC
-,TRBJ1-4,TRBV30,-,13,CAWSVQGNEKLFF,TGTGCCTGGAGTGTTCAGGGGAATGAAAAACTGTTTTTT
-,TRBJ1-2,TRBV27,-,13,CASRRESNYGYTF,TGTGCCAGCAGGCGGGAGTCTAACTATGGCTACACCTTC
-,TRBJ1-6,TRBV6-5,-,15,CASSYSGEANSPLHF,TGTGCCAGCAGTTACTCGGGAGAGGCGAATTCACCCCTCCACTTT
-,TRBJ1-1,TRBV3-1/TRBV3-2,-,15,CASSQGTGANTEAFF,TGTGCCAGCAGCCAAGGGACTGGAGCGAACACTGAAGCTTTCTTT
-,TRBJ1-1,TRBV4-2,-,14,CASSPLDGNTEAFF,TGTGCCAGCAGCCCCCTGGACGGGAACACTGAAGCTTTCTTT
-,TRBJ1-5,TRBV5-1,-,13,CASSWGRYQPQHF,TGCGCCAGCAGCTGGGGGCGGTATCAGCCCCAGCATTTT
-,TRBJ1-6,TRBV24-1,-,13,CATSAGANSPLHF,TGTGCCACCAGTGCAGGGGCTAATTCACCCCTCCACTTT
-,TRBJ2-1,TRBV2,-,13,CASTRDTYNEQFF,TGTGCCAGTACTCGGGACACATACAATGAGCAGTTCTTC
once,TRBJ1-3,TRBV5-1,TRBD1,14,CASSSGQGGNTIYF,TGCGCCAGCAGCTCGGGACAGGGCGGAAACACCATATATTTT
once,TRBJ2-5,TRBV2,-,13,CASRGNTQETQYF,TGTGCCAGCAGGGGCAACACTCAAGAGACCCAGTACTTC
few,TRBJ1-5,TRBV7-3,TRBD1,15,CASSLDRARNQPQHF,TGTGCCAGCAGCTTAGACAGGGCGCGCAATCAGCCCCAGCATTTT
-,TRBJ1-1,TRBV4-3,-,13,CASSRVVNTEAFF,TGCGCCAGCAGCCGAGTAGTTAACACTGAAGCTTTCTTT
-,TRBJ2-5,TRBV2,TRBD2,14,CASSEGRGVETQYF,TGTGCCAGCAGTGAAGGGCGGGGGGTTGAGACCCAGTACTTC
-,TRBJ2-5,TRBV28,TRBD1,14,CASKAGQAQETQYF,TGTGCCAGCAAGGCAGGACAGGCCCAAGAGACCCAGTACTTC
-,TRBJ1-5,TRBV7-9,-,14,CASSLGHGDQPQHF,TGTGCCAGCAGCTTAGGTCATGGGGATCAGCCCCAGCATTTT
few,TRBJ2-1,TRBV4-1,TRBD2,17,CASSQQPTSGPYNEQFF,TGCGCCAGCAGCCAACAGCCGACTAGCGGCCCCTACAATGAGCAGTTCTTC
-,TRBJ2-2,TRBV18,-,17,CASSPPIPGLGTGELFF,TGTGCCAGCTCACCACCGATTCCAGGGTTGGGTACCGGGGAGCTGTTTTTT
-,TRBJ2-7,TRBV9,-,15,CASSPPRGEGYEQYF,TGTGCCAGCAGCCCCCCCAGGGGGGAAGGGTACGAGCAGTACTTC
-,TRBJ2-3,TRBV3-1/TRBV3-2,-,13,CASSQTRADTQYF,TGTGCCAGCAGCCAGACTAGGGCGGATACGCAGTATTTT
-,TRBJ2-7,TRBV7-3,-,13,CASSLIGGDEQYF,TGTGCCAGCAGCTTAATAGGGGGTGACGAGCAGTACTTC
-,TRBJ2-3,TRBV9,TRBD2,15,CASSHNSGGPDTQYF,TGTGCCAGCAGCCATAATAGCGGGGGCCCAGATACGCAGTATTTT
-,TRBJ1-6,TRBV11-2,-,15,CASSSIQGGNSPLHF,TGTGCCAGCAGCTCCATACAGGGAGGGAATTCACCCCTCCACTTT
-,TRBJ2-3,TRBV7-9,-,17,CASSPTGFRRSTDTQYF,TGTGCCAGCAGCCCGACGGGTTTCAGGCGTAGCACAGATACGCAGTATTTT
-,TRBJ1-5,TRBV4-2,-,15,CASSQDSTVRQPQHF,TGTGCCAGCAGCCAAGATTCGACAGTTCGTCAGCCCCAGCATTTT
-,TRBJ2-7,TRBV29-1,-,14,CSVELAGSSYEQYF,TGCAGCGTTGAACTGGCAGGCAGCTCCTACGAGCAGTACTTC
-,TRBJ1-1,TRBV18,-,14,CASSPSGGRTEAFF,TGTGCCAGCTCACCAAGTGGGGGGCGTACTGAAGCTTTCTTT
-,TRBJ1-5,TRBV30,-,16,CAWSLGGGYSNQPQHF,TGTGCCTGGAGTCTAGGAGGAGGGTATAGCAATCAGCCCCAGCATTTT
-,TRBJ1-1,TRBV19,TRBD1,15,CASTSGQGLNTEAFF,TGTGCCAGTACCTCGGGACAGGGCTTGAACACTGAAGCTTTCTTT
-,TRBJ2-3,TRBV4-1,-,15,CASSQSGHTTDTQYF,TGCGCCAGCAGCCAATCCGGACACACCACAGATACGCAGTATTTT
-,TRBJ2-7,TRBV2,-,13,CASSETPFYEQYF,TGTGCCAGCAGTGAGACCCCCTTCTACGAGCAGTACTTC
-,TRBJ1-6,TRBV5-8,TRBD1,14,CASRVRGHNSPLHF,TGTGCCAGCAGGGTCAGGGGGCATAATTCACCCCTCCACTTT
-,TRBJ2-1,TRBV18,-,15,CASSPITKRMGEQFF,TGTGCCAGCTCACCGATTACTAAGAGGATGGGTGAGCAGTTCTTC
-,TRBJ2-5,TRBV11-2,-,15,CASSHRDTFQETQYF,TGTGCCAGCAGCCACCGGGACACTTTTCAAGAGACCCAGTACTTC
-,TRBJ1-6,TRBV6-6,-,14,CASSDLRSNSPLHF,TGTGCCAGCAGTGACCTACGGTCCAATTCACCCCTCCACTTT
-,TRBJ1-5,TRBV28,-,13,CASSRGILQPQHF,TGTGCCAGCAGTAGGGGGATTTTGCAGCCCCAGCATTTT
few,TRBJ1-2,TRBV6-5,TRBD1,15,CASSYSTGTGYGYTF,TGTGCCAGCAGTTACTCGACAGGGACCGGCTATGGCTACACCTTC
-,TRBJ1-4,TRBV15,-,15,CATSRDNSFNEKLFF,TGTGCCACCAGCAGAGATAACAGTTTTAATGAAAAACTGTTTTTT
-,TRBJ2-2,TRBV5-1,TRBD1,17,CASSLSGTGANTGELFF,TGCGCCAGCAGCTTGTCTGGGACAGGGGCGAACACCGGGGAGCTGTTTTTT